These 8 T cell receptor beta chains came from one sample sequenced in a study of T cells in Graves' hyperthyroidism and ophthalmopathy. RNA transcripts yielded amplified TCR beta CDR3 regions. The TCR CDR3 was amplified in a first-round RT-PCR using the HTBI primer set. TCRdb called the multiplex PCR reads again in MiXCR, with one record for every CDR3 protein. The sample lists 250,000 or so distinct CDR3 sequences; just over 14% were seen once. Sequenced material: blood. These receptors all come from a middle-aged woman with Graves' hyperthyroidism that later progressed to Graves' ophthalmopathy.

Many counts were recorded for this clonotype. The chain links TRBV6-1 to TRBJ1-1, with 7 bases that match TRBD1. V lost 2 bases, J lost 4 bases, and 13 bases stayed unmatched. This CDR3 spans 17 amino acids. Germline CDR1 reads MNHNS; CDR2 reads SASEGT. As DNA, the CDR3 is TGTGCCAGCAGTGAATTGGGGACAGCTAGCTTACGCACTGAAGCTTTCTTT. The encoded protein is CASSELGTASLRTEAFF.

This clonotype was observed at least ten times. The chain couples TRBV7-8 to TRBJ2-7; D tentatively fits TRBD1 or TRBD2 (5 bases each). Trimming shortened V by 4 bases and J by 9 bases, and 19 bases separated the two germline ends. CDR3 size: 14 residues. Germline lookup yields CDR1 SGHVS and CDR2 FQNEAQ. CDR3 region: CASSSLGGVRGQYF. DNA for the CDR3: TGTGCCAGCAGCTCACTGGGTGGGGTGAGGGGGCAGTACTTC.

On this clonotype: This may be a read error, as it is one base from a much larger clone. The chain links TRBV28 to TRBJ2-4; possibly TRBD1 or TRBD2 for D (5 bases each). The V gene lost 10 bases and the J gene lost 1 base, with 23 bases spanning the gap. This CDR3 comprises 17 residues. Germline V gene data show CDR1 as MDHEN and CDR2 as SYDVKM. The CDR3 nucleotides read TGTGCCACCGCCGGGGCAGTATTATTCTTCGCCAAAAACATTCAGTACTTC. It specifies CATAGAVLFFAKNIQYF.

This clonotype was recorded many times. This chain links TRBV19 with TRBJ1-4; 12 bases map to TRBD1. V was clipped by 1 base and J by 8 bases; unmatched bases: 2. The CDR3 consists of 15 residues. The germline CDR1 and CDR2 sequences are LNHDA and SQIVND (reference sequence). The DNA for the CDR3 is TGTGCCAGTAGTATAGTGGGGACAGGGGGCGAAAAACTGTTTTTT. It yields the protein CASSIVGTGGEKLFF. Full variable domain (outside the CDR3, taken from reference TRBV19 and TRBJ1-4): DGGITQSPKYLFRKEGQNVTLSCEQNLNHDAMYWYRQDPGQGLRLIYYSQIVNDFQKGDIAEGYSVSREKKESFPLTVTSAQKNPTAFYLCASSIVGTGGEKLFFGSGTQLSVL.

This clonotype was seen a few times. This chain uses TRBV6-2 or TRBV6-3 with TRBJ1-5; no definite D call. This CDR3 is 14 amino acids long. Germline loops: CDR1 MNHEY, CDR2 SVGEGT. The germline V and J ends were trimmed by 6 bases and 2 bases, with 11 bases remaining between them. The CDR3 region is CASRADGGNQPQHF. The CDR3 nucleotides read TGTGCCAGCAGAGCGGACGGGGGCAATCAGCCCCAGCATTTT.

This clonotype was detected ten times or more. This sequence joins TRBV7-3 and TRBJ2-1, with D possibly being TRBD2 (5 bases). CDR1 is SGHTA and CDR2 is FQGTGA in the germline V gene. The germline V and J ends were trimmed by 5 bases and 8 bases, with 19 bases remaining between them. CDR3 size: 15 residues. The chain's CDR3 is CASSITGVGDHEQFF. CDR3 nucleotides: TGTGCCAGCAGCATCACTGGAGTGGGAGACCATGAGCAGTTCTTC.

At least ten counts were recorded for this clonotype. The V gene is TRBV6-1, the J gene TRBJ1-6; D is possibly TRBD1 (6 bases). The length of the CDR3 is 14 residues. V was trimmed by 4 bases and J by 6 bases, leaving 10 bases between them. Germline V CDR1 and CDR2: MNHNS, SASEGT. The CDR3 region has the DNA TGTGCCAGCAGTGTACAGGGTTCTAATTCACCCCTCCACTTT. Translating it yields CASSVQGSNSPLHF.

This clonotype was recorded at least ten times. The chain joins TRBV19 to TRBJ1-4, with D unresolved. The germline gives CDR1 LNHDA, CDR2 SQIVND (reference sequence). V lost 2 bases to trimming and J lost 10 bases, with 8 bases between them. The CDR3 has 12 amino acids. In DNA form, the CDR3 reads TGTGCCAGTAGTATACAGGATGGAAAACTGTTTTTT. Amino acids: CASSIQDGKLFF.